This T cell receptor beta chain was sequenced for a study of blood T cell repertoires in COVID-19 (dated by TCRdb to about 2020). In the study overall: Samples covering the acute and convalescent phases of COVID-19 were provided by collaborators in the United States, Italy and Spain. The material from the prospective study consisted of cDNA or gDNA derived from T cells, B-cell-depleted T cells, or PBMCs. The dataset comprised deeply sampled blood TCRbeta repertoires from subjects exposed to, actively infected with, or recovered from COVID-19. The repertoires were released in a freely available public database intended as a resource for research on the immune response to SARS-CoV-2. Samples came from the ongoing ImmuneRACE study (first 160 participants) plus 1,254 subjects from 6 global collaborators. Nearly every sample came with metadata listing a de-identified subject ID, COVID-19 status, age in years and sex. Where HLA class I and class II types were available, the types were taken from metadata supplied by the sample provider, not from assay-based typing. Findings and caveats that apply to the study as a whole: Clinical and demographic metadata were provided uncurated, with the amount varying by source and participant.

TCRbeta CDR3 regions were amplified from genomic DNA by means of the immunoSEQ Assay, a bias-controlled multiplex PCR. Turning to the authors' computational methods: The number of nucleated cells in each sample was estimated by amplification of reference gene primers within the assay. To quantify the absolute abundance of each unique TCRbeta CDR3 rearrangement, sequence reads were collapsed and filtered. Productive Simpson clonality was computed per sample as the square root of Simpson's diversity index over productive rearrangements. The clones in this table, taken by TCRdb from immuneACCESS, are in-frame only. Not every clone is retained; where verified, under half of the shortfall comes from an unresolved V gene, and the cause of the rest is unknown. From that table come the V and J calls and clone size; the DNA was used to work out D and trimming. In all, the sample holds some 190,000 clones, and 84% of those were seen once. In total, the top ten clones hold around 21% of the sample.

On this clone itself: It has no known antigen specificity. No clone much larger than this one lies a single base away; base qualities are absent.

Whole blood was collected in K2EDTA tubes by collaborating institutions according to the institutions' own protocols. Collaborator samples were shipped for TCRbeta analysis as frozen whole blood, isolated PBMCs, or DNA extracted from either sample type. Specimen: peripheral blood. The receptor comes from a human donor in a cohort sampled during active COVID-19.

The CDR3 corresponds to CASTLADANTGELFF. The sequence in DNA is TGTGCCAGCACACTAGCGGACGCGAACACCGGGGAGCTGTTTTTT. This sequence uses TRBV2 and TRBJ2-2; the central 8 bases match TRBD2. Trimming accounts for 7 bases at V and 0 bases at J, while the number of junction bases matched to no gene is 4. CDR1 and CDR2, per the germline V gene, are SNHLY and FYNNEI. Inclusive of the bounding cysteine and phenylalanine, the CDR3 is 15 residues long. Here the CDR3 DNA is all that survives: 45 bases in frame from base 1.